This TCR beta chain was observed in a study of T cell repertoires in cytomegalovirus infection. The CDR3 covers 14 residues. The V gene's germline CDR1 is MDHEN and CDR2 SYDVKM. Trimming cost V 7 bases and J 1 base; bases outside gene matches: 4. TCRdb reanalysed the reads using MiXCR and keeps one entry per CDR3 protein. Of about 180,000 distinct CDR3 sequences listed, about a sixth are singletons. This clonotype was observed a few times. The V call is TRBV28, the J call TRBJ2-1; TRBD1 matches 7 bases. The receptor comes from a human donor in good health (CMV status not recorded). Some clones in this sample may be carry-over from other donors' samples. The specimen sequenced was CD8+ T cells from PBMCs. The CDR3 here is CASNRGGSYNEQFF. In DNA, the CDR3 is TGTGCCAGCAACAGGGGTGGTTCCTACAATGAGCAGTTCTTC.